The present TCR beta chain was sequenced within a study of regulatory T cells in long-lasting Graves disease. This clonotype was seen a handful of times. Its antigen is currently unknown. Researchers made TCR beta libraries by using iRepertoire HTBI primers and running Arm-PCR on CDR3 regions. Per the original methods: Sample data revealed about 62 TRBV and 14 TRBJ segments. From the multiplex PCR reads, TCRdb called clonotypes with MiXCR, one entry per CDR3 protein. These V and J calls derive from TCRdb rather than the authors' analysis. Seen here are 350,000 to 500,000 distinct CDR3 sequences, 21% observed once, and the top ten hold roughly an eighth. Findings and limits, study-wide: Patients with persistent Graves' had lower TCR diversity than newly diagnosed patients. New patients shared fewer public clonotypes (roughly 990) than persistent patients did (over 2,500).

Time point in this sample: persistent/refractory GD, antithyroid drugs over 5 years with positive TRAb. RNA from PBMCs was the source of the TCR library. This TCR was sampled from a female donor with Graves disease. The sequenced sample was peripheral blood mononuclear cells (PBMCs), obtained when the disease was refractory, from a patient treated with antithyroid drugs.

The CDR3 region has the DNA TGTGCCAGCAGCCGACTTACAGGGATCAATCAGCCCCAGCATTTT. Residues: CASSRLTGINQPQHF. This chain uses TRBV5-6 with TRBJ1-5, with TRBD1 as a possible D gene (6 bases). Germline V gives CDR1 SGHDT, CDR2 YYEEEE. There are 15 residues in the CDR3. V lost 4 bases and J lost 3, with 14 bases in between.